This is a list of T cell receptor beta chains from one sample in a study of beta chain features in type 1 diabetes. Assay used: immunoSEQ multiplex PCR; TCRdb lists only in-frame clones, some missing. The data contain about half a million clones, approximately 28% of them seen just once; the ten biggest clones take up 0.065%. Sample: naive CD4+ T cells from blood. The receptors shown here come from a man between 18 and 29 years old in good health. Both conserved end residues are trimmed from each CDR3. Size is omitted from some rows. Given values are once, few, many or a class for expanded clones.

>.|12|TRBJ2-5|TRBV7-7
ASSLNRGEETQY
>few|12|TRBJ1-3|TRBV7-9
ASSSGQPGNTIY
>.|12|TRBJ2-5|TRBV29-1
SAQGNLGQETQY
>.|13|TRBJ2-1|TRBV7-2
ASSLGTGTYNEQF
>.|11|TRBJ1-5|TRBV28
ASSPPVNQPQH
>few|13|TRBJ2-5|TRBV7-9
ASSLGLAAQETQY
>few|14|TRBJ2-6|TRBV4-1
ASSQPLVPGANVLT
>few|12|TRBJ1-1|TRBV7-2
ASSLVSEATEAF
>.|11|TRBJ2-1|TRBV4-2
ASSQESGTRKF
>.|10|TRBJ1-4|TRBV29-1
SVGGRGEKLF
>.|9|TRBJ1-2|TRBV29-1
SVGSGYGYT
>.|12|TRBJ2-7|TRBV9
ASSVLQGGYEQY
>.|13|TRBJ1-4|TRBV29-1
SVEGTGTSNEKLF
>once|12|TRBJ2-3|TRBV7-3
ASSRYSGSDTQY
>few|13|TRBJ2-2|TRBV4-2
ASSLRQGVVGELF
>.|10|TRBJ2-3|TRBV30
AWGGQSHTQY
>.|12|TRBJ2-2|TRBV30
AWRGIVNTGELF
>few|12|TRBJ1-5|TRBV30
AWSVGGSNQPQH
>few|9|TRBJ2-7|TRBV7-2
ASSLDYEQY
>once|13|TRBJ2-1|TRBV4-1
ASSHVTLLGNEQF
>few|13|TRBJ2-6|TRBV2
ASSDRTQGANVLT
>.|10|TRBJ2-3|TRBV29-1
SVDGGSDTQY
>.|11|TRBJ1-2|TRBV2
ASTGQGAYGYT
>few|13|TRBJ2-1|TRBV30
AWRARGITYNEQF
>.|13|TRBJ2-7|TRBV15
ATSTYRTSTYEQY
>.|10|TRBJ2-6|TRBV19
AAGTPAAVLT
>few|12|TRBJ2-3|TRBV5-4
ASSSRTALDAQY
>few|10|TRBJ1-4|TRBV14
ASSLRWEKLF
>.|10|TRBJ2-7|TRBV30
AWSMGSYEQY
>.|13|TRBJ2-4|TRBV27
ASSLHGTGQNIQY
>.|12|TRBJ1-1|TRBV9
ASSTGTRNTEAF
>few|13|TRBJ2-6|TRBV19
ASSITLSGANVLT
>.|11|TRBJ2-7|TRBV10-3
AIRPTGGHEQY
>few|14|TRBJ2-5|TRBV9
ASSVDSRTRSETQY
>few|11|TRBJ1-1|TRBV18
ASSPPSSAEAF
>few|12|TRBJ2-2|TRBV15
ATTLTGNTGELF
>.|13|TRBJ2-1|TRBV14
ASSRRTATYNEQF
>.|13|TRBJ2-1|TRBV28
ASSPDRALYNEQF
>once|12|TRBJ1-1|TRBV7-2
ASSPDRGNTEAF
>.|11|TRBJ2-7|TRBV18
ASSPPGHYEQY
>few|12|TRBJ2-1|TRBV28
ASSRILTYNEQF
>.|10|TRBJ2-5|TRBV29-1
SSGVPQETQY
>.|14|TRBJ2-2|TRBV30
AWSVLGTGGTGELF
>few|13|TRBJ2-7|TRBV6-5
ASSYSFPAGGEQY
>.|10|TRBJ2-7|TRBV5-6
ASSLRGYEQY
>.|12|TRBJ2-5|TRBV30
AWSVKAGGETQY
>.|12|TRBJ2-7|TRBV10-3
AIREGQGNYEQY
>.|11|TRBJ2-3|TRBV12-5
ASGLRGTDTQY
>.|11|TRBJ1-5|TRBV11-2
ASSLGQDRAQH